This T cell receptor beta chain was retrieved from a study of Graves' ophthalmopathy and Graves' hyperthyroidism. Note on this clonotype: Its antigen is unknown.

RNA transcripts yielded amplified TCR beta CDR3 regions. A first-round RT-PCR used HTBI primers, followed by a second-round multiplex PCR. TCRdb re-called the multiplex PCR reads with MiXCR, one entry per CDR3 protein. The table shows around 1.1 million distinct CDR3 sequences, with about 35% occurring only once. Whole-study findings and limits: A roughly 83% specificity and about 88% sensitivity were achieved by a 13-signature model that separated ophthalmopathy from stable hyperthyroidism.

The TCR comes from an adult man with Graves' hyperthyroidism. Sequenced sample: peripheral blood or thyroid tissue (not recorded which).

CDR3 sequence reads: CASSLEGTGVQETQYF. For the CDR3, the DNA is TGTGCCAGCAGCCTAGAAGGGACAGGGGTCCAAGAGACCCAGTACTTC. The genes are TRBV7-9 and TRBJ2-5; 10 bases are a match to TRBD1. The CDR3 is 16 residues long. With V trimmed by 5 bases and J by 1 base, 7 bases remained unmatched. Germline CDR1 is SEHNR and CDR2 is FQNEAQ (reference sequence). The full variable domain, rest sourced from reference TRBV7-9 and TRBJ2-5, is DTGVSQNPRHKITKRGQNVTFRCDPISEHNRLYWYRQTLGQGPEFLTYFQNEAQLEKSRLLSDRFSAERPKGSFSTLEIQRTEQGDSAMYLCASSLEGTGVQETQYFGPGTRLLVL.